This is a list of T cell receptor beta chains from one sample in a study of cytomegalovirus exposure and HLA in healthy donors. Assay: immunoSEQ multiplex PCR; the TCRdb copy retains only in-frame clones and omits some. In the table there are 160,000 or so clones, 75% to 90% of which are singletons. The source material was PBMCs. These receptors all come from a woman between 18 and 30 years old in good health and CMV-seronegative. CDR3s include the opening cysteine and the closing phenylalanine or tryptophan. D genes are given only for firm matches. Only some rows state a clone size, as once, few, many or a class for expanded clones.

clone_size	v_call	j_call	d_call	cdr3_aa	cdr3_nt
NA	TRBV5-4	TRBJ2-6	TRBD1	CASSPGQGKAANGLTF	TGTGCCAGCAGCCCGGGACAGGGGAAGGCGGCCAACGGCCTGACTTTC
NA	TRBV11-2	TRBJ2-7	TRBD1	CASSTLTGATYEQYF	TGTGCCAGCAGCACCTTGACAGGGGCAACCTACGAGCAGTACTTC
once	TRBV6-6	TRBJ1-6	TRBD1	CASRTRQGSNNSPLHF	TGTGCCAGCAGGACTCGACAGGGGTCGAATAATTCACCCCTCCACTTT
NA	TRBV5-1	TRBJ2-2	NA	CASSDLRVGTGELFF	TGCGCCAGCTCCGACTTACGGGTGGGCACCGGGGAGCTGTTTTTT
NA	TRBV5-1	TRBJ1-4	NA	CASSRTQPGATNEKLFF	TGCGCCAGCAGCAGGACTCAGCCAGGGGCAACTAATGAAAAACTGTTTTTT
NA	TRBV5-1	TRBJ2-2	NA	CASSNLGLLGELFF	TGCGCCAGCTCCAATTTGGGACTTCTCGGGGAGCTGTTTTTT
NA	TRBV28	TRBJ2-7	NA	CASSLPRTYEQYF	TGTGCCAGCAGCCTCCCCAGGACCTACGAGCAGTACTTC
NA	TRBV10-3	TRBJ2-1	TRBD2	CAISWTSGGNEQFF	TGTGCCATCAGCTGGACTAGCGGGGGAAATGAGCAGTTCTTC
NA	TRBV4-2	TRBJ1-1	NA	CASSQVSQGSTEAFF	TGTGCCAGCAGCCAAGTGAGCCAGGGTAGCACTGAAGCTTTCTTT
NA	TRBV19	TRBJ1-1	TRBD1	CASSSGTGGLAEAFF	TGTGCCAGTAGTTCGGGGACAGGGGGCTTGGCTGAAGCTTTCTTT
NA	TRBV6-5	TRBJ1-4	TRBD1	CASSPRTGYEKLFF	TGTGCCAGCAGTCCAAGGACAGGGTACGAAAAACTGTTTTTT
NA	TRBV25-1	TRBJ1-4	NA	CASSEFIANEKLFF	TGTGCCAGCAGTGAATTTATTGCTAATGAAAAACTGTTTTTT
few	TRBV5-6	TRBJ1-1	NA	CASRRILNTEAFF	TGTGCCAGCAGGAGGATATTGAACACTGAAGCTTTCTTT
NA	TRBV30	TRBJ1-6	TRBD1	CAWSVLPGTGSGSPLHF	TGTGCCTGGAGTGTACTACCCGGGACAGGGAGTGGTTCACCCCTCCACTTT
NA	TRBV15	TRBJ1-2	TRBD1	CATSPGQGGYGYTF	TGTGCCACCAGCCCTGGACAGGGTGGCTATGGCTACACCTTC
NA	TRBV6-5	TRBJ1-5	TRBD1	CASSYAGQQPQHF	TGTGCCAGCAGTTATGCGGGACAGCAGCCCCAGCATTTT
NA	TRBV6-5	TRBJ1-3	NA	CASSRNQGNTIYF	TGTGCCAGCAGCCGCAACCAGGGAAACACCATATATTTT
few	TRBV5-6	TRBJ1-4	TRBD1	CASSPTGPNEKLFF	TGTGCCAGCAGCCCGACAGGGCCTAATGAAAAACTGTTTTTT
NA	TRBV30	TRBJ2-5	NA	CAWRPWRGGFIETQYF	TGTGCCTGGAGGCCGTGGAGGGGGGGCTTTATAGAGACCCAGTACTTC
NA	TRBV28	TRBJ1-6	NA	CASSLFRVGGSSPLHF	TGTGCCAGCAGTTTATTCCGGGTAGGCGGCAGTTCACCCCTCCACTTT
few	TRBV5-1	TRBJ2-3	TRBD2	CASSLDGTSGATQYF	TGCGCCAGCAGCTTGGACGGGACTAGCGGGGCGACGCAGTATTTT
NA	TRBV27	TRBJ1-1	NA	CASSLRRAGLNTEAFF	TGTGCCAGCAGTCTCCGCCGGGCAGGGTTGAACACTGAAGCTTTCTTT
NA	TRBV6-9	TRBJ2-7	NA	CASSHRAREQYF	TGTGCCAGCAGTCACAGGGCTCGGGAGCAGTACTTC
NA	TRBV7-8	TRBJ1-1	TRBD1	CASRVGGARTEAFF	TGTGCCAGCAGAGTAGGGGGCGCGAGGACTGAAGCTTTCTTT
NA	TRBV6-1	TRBJ2-4	TRBD2	CASSEYGTSGKNIQYF	TGTGCCAGCAGTGAATATGGGACTAGCGGGAAAAACATTCAGTACTTC
NA	TRBV19	TRBJ1-3	TRBD1	CASSSRPGQGALAGNTIYF	TGTGCCAGTAGTTCCAGACCGGGACAGGGGGCCCTAGCTGGAAACACCATATATTTT
NA	TRBV30	TRBJ2-1	TRBD1	CAWSGGQNEQFF	TGTGCCTGGAGTGGGGGACAGAATGAGCAGTTCTTC
NA	TRBV5-1	TRBJ1-2	NA	CASSSPRGREGHGYTF	TGCGCCAGCAGCTCCCCGCGCGGCAGGGAGGGTCATGGCTACACCTTC
NA	TRBV9	TRBJ1-1	NA	CASSADWMNTEAFF	TGTGCCAGCAGCGCGGACTGGATGAACACTGAAGCTTTCTTT
NA	TRBV4-1	TRBJ1-5	TRBD1	CASSKGQNQPQHF	TGCGCCAGCAGCAAGGGACAGAATCAGCCCCAGCATTTT
NA	TRBV30	TRBJ1-1	NA	CAWTNKGAPPPEAFF	TGTGCCTGGACGAATAAGGGAGCTCCACCCCCTGAAGCTTTCTTT
NA	TRBV5-1	TRBJ1-3	NA	CASSLEPIGNTIYF	TGCGCCAGCAGCTTAGAGCCGATTGGAAACACCATATATTTT
NA	TRBV4-1	TRBJ2-5	NA	CASSQDVNRQETQYF	TGCGCCAGCAGCCAAGATGTGAATAGACAAGAGACCCAGTACTTC
NA	TRBV19	TRBJ1-4	NA	CASSISRLGVEKLFF	TGTGCCAGTAGTATTTCAAGGCTCGGGGTTGAAAAACTGTTTTTT
few	TRBV18	TRBJ2-5	NA	CASSPGRVQETQYF	TGTGCCAGCTCACCTGGGCGAGTACAAGAGACCCAGTACTTC
NA	TRBV6-1	TRBJ2-7	NA	CASSEGHIYEQYF	TGTGCCAGCAGTGAAGGCCACATTTACGAGCAGTACTTC
NA	TRBV11-3	TRBJ2-7	NA	CASSFIHGYEQYF	TGTGCCAGCAGCTTTATCCACGGCTACGAGCAGTACTTC
NA	TRBV10-1	TRBJ1-3	NA	CASSELGSPSGNTIYF	TGCGCCAGCAGTGAGTTGGGGAGTCCCTCTGGAAACACCATATATTTT
NA	TRBV7-6	TRBJ1-4	TRBD1	CASSLEGQGRGKLFF	TGTGCCAGCAGCTTAGAGGGACAGGGTCGAGGAAAACTGTTTTTT
NA	TRBV19	TRBJ1-4	NA	CARDRNEKLFF	TGTGCCAGAGACAGGAATGAAAAACTGTTTTTT
few	TRBV5-1	TRBJ2-5	NA	CASSLGLANMLETQYF	TGCGCCAGCAGCTTGGGGCTAGCGAATATGTTAGAGACCCAGTACTTC
NA	TRBV19	TRBJ1-2	TRBD1	CASSTSPGQGIQNYGYTF	TGTGCCAGTAGTACGTCGCCGGGACAGGGGATTCAGAACTATGGCTACACCTTC
NA	TRBV19	TRBJ1-1	TRBD1	CASSQFTGGMRAFF	TGTGCCAGTAGCCAATTTACAGGGGGCATGCGTGCTTTCTTT
NA	TRBV5-4	TRBJ2-2	NA	CASSLKQNTGELFF	TGTGCCAGCAGCCTAAAGCAGAACACCGGGGAGCTGTTTTTT
NA	TRBV5-1	TRBJ2-3	TRBD2	CASSWARGGAADTQYF	TGCGCCAGCAGCTGGGCTCGGGGGGGCGCCGCAGATACGCAGTATTTT
NA	TRBV9	TRBJ1-1	NA	CAGSVNFNTEAFF	TGTGCCGGCAGCGTAAACTTTAACACTGAAGCTTTCTTT
NA	TRBV23-1	TRBJ1-2	TRBD1	CASSHHAGTGVYGYTF	TGCGCCAGCAGTCACCATGCCGGGACAGGGGTCTATGGCTACACCTTC
once	TRBV5-1	TRBJ2-1	TRBD1	CASSLAGGMGYNEQFF	TGCGCCAGCAGCTTGGCAGGGGGTATGGGCTACAATGAGCAGTTCTTC
NA	TRBV4-2	TRBJ1-2	NA	CASSQETTENYGYTF	TGTGCCAGCAGCCAAGAAACCACGGAGAACTATGGCTACACCTTC
NA	TRBV9	TRBJ2-5	TRBD1	CASSVGGTGGLRETQYF	TGTGCCAGCAGCGTAGGAGGGACAGGGGGCTTAAGAGAGACCCAGTACTTC
NA	TRBV2	TRBJ1-1	NA	CASRAREGMNTEAFF	TGTGCCAGCAGAGCCAGGGAGGGGATGAACACTGAAGCTTTCTTT
NA	TRBV19	TRBJ1-2	TRBD1	CASSEGALNYGYTF	TGTGCCAGTAGTGAGGGGGCTCTCAACTATGGCTACACCTTC
NA	TRBV5-1	TRBJ2-5	NA	CASSDKETQYF	TGCGCCAGCAGCGACAAAGAGACCCAGTACTTC
once	TRBV5-6	TRBJ1-1	NA	CASSTGLNRKNTEAFF	TGTGCCAGCAGCACTGGCCTTAACAGGAAGAACACTGAAGCTTTCTTT
NA	TRBV7-9	TRBJ2-3	NA	CASSSRGSTDTQYF	TGTGCCAGCAGCTCGCGAGGTAGCACAGATACGCAGTATTTT